These 15 T cell receptor beta chains were sequenced from one sample in a study of cytomegalovirus exposure and HLA in healthy donors. The PCR had 60 Vbeta and 13 Jbeta primers. The protocol was immunoSEQ multiplex PCR, while the TCRdb copy is restricted to in-frame clones and leaves out a portion. The sample lists about 120,000 clones, about 68% seen once, with approximately 3.9% in the top ten. The sequenced material came from PBMCs. These TCRs come from a man in his forties or fifties in good health and CMV-seropositive.

This chain links TRBV29-1 with TRBJ2-3; D is undetermined. The CDR3 is 12 amino acids. The germline V gene has CDR1 SQVTM and CDR2 ANQGSEA. Trimming shortened V by 4 bases and J by 2 bases, and 7 bases separated the two germline ends. The DNA for the CDR3 is TGCAGCGTTGCTAGGAACACAGATACGCAGTATTTT. Amino acids: CSVARNTDTQYF.

The rearrangement links TRBV5-1 to TRBJ2-5; D is unclear. Germline CDR1 SGHRS, CDR2 YFSETQ. The CDR3 runs 15 residues. V lost 0 bases, J lost 5 bases, and 14 bases lay in between. The CDR3 sequence: CASSLATTPGETQYF. The CDR3 DNA reads as TGCGCCAGCAGCTTGGCAACCACCCCCGGGGAGACCCAGTACTTC.

This clone turned up a few times. The chain joins TRBV7-9 to TRBJ1-5, with D perhaps matching TRBD1 (6 bases). Trimming shortened V by 5 bases and J by 3 bases, and 11 bases separated the two germline ends. CDR1 is SEHNR, CDR2 FQNEAQ, per germline (reference sequence). The CDR3 contains 14 residues. As DNA, the CDR3 is TGTGCCAGCAGCCACAGGGAGTTCAATCAGCCCCAGCATTTT. This translates into CASSHREFNQPQHF. Full variable domain (remainder filled in from reference TRBV7-9 and TRBJ1-5): DTGVSQNPRHKITKRGQNVTFRCDPISEHNRLYWYRQTLGQGPEFLTYFQNEAQLEKSRLLSDRFSAERPKGSFSTLEIQRTEQGDSAMYLCASSHREFNQPQHFGDGTRLSIL.

This rearrangement joins TRBV19 to TRBJ1-5; D is possibly TRBD1 (5 bases). The CDR3 extends over 14 amino acids. V gave up 3 bases and J gave up 6 bases, with 12 bases separating them. CDR1 is LNHDA, CDR2 SQIVND, per germline (reference sequence). The CDR3, as DNA: TGTGCCAGTAGTATCAGGGAGGTGGCTCAGCCCCAGCATTTT. Its translation is CASSIREVAQPQHF. Full variable domain (outside the CDR3, taken from reference TRBV19 and TRBJ1-5): DGGITQSPKYLFRKEGQNVTLSCEQNLNHDAMYWYRQDPGQGLRLIYYSQIVNDFQKGDIAEGYSVSREKKESFPLTVTSAQKNPTAFYLCASSIREVAQPQHFGDGTRLSIL.

The rearrangement links TRBV19 to TRBJ2-3, with D maybe TRBD2 (7 bases). The germline V gene encodes CDR1 LNHDA and CDR2 SQIVND (reference sequence). Trimming took off 5 bases at V and 2 bases at J, with 20 bases between the two ends. The CDR3 covers 17 residues. This CDR3 is CASSSLGGDTFTDTQYF. The CDR3 region has the DNA TGTGCCAGTAGTTCCCTTGGGGGGGACACCTTCACAGATACGCAGTATTTT.

The J gene is TRBJ1-1, the V gene TRBV9, with no clear D. The V gene lost 0 bases and the J gene lost 0 bases, with 15 bases spanning the gap. The V gene's germline CDR1 is SGDLS and CDR2 YYNGEE. The CDR3 loop spans 17 amino acids. CDR3 amino acids: CASSVGGGFPLNTEAFF. The CDR3 bases are TGTGCCAGCAGCGTAGGAGGAGGCTTCCCCTTGAACACTGAAGCTTTCTTT. Full variable domain (missing parts from reference TRBV9 and TRBJ1-1): DSGVTQTPKHLITATGQRVTLRCSPRSGDLSVYWYQQSLDQGLQFLIQYYNGEERAKGNILERFSAQQFPDLHSELNLSSLELGDSALYFCASSVGGGFPLNTEAFFGQGTRLTVV.

V is TRBV18 and J is TRBJ1-5; the D is unclear. This CDR3 region has 16 residues. V dropped 0 bases and J dropped 0 bases, with 9 bases sitting between them. CDR1 and CDR2 (germline): KGHSH, LQKENI. CDR3 nucleotides: TGTGCCAGCTCACCACCTAACCGGGATAGCAATCAGCCCCAGCATTTT. It is translated as CASSPPNRDSNQPQHF.

V and J are TRBV29-1 and TRBJ2-7; TRBD2 matches at 9 bases. The V gene end was trimmed by 4 bases and the J gene end by 1 base; junction bases not matched to a gene: 5. The germline gives CDR1 SQVTM, CDR2 ANQGSEA. The CDR3 extends over 14 amino acids. CDR3 in amino acids: CSVAPSGTSYEQYF. The DNA for the CDR3 is TGCAGCGTTGCCCCTAGCGGGACTTCCTACGAGCAGTACTTC.

V usage is TRBV4-1 and J usage is TRBJ1-5; 7 nucleotides match TRBD1. The CDR3 runs to 15 residues. J lost 5 bases, V lost 3 bases, and 7 bases had no gene match. In germline, CDR1 is MGHRA, CDR2 YSYEKL. CDR3 DNA sequence: TGCGCCAGCAGCCAGTCACAGGGGACGGATCAGCCCCAGCATTTT. This translates into CASSQSQGTDQPQHF.

J is TRBJ1-5 and V is TRBV5-1; D unresolved. CDR1 is SGHRS and CDR2 is YFSETQ in the germline V gene. The CDR3 extends over 16 amino acids. The V and J ends lost 0 bases and 0 bases respectively, with 10 bases between them. Here the CDR3 reads CASSLAGIDSNQPQHF. In nucleotides, the CDR3 is TGCGCCAGCAGCTTGGCGGGGATCGATAGCAATCAGCCCCAGCATTTT.

V is TRBV15 and J is TRBJ2-1; 11 nucleotides agree with TRBD1. Germline CDR1 is LNHNV and CDR2 is YYDKDF (reference sequence). V lost 7 bases and J lost 7; bases outside the gene matches: 6. The CDR3 is 14 amino acids. The CDR3: CATNQDRGLNEQFF. Here the CDR3 DNA reads TGTGCCACCAATCAGGACAGGGGGCTTAATGAGCAGTTCTTC.

This clone was picked up one time. This chain links TRBV5-4 with TRBJ2-1; tentatively, D is TRBD1 (5 bases). Trimming took 0 bases from V and 9 from J, leaving 16 bases between them. The CDR3 contains 15 residues. The germline gives CDR1 SGHNT, CDR2 YYREEE (reference sequence). The DNA for the CDR3 is TGTGCCAGCAGCTTGGAATGGGGCCAGGATGCTGAGCAGTTCTTC. Amino acids: CASSLEWGQDAEQFF.

J is TRBJ2-2 and V is TRBV6-5, with 9 bases matching TRBD2. Germline assignment: CDR1 MNHEY and CDR2 SVGAGI. The J segment lost 4 bases and the V segment lost 10 bases, leaving 10 bases of the junction unmatched. This CDR3 has 15 residues. CDR3 loop: CAIRVAGDGTGELFF. The CDR3 bases are TGTGCCATCCGGGTAGCGGGGGACGGCACCGGGGAGCTGTTTTTT.

The chain has TRBV20-1 and TRBJ2-7, with TRBD1 matching 7 bases. This CDR3 is 11 amino acids long. With 5 bases clipped from V and 2 bases from J, the junction kept 0 bases outside the gene matches. Germline V gene lookup returns CDR1 DFQATT and CDR2 SNEGSKA (reference sequence). CDR3 region: CSAGQAYEQYF. Written as DNA, the CDR3 is TGCAGTGCTGGACAGGCCTACGAGCAGTACTTC.

The V gene is TRBV18, the J gene TRBJ1-5; 8 nucleotides match TRBD1. The CDR3 spans 17 residues. Germline CDR1 KGHSH, CDR2 LQKENI. Losses at the gene ends were 2 bases for V and 2 bases for J; bases not matched to a gene: 8. The CDR3 loop is CASSPKTGESGNQPQHF. Here the CDR3 DNA reads TGTGCCAGCTCACCAAAGACAGGGGAGAGTGGCAATCAGCCCCAGCATTTT.